A single sample is the source of the 27 T cell receptor beta chains below, sequenced in a study of shared clonotypes between healthy human individuals. Sequencing used immunoSEQ multiplex PCR; TCRdb keeps in-frame clones, though not all of them. The profile covers hundreds of thousands of clones, with around 77% appearing a single time and approximately 12% taken by the ten largest. The specimen sequenced was PBMCs. These receptors all come from a woman between 40 and 55 years old in good health. Some clones in this sample may be carry-over from other donors' samples.

This clone has a count of ten or more. This sequence joins TRBV11-2 and TRBJ1-3, with 8 nucleotides matching TRBD1. CDR1 SGHAT and CDR2 FQNNGV come from the germline V gene. Trimming cost V 4 bases and J 0 bases; bases outside gene matches: 5. This CDR3 has 16 amino acids. Written as DNA, the CDR3 is TGTGCCAGCAGCTCAGGGGGCTTAGGCTCTGGAAACACCATATATTTT. Protein: CASSSGGLGSGNTIYF. Supplemented by reference TRBV11-2 and TRBJ1-3, the full variable domain reads EAGVAQSPRYKIIEKRQSVAFWCNPISGHATLYWYQQILGQGPKLLIQFQNNGVVDDSQLPKDRFSAERLKGVDSTLKIQPAKLEDSAVYLCASSSGGLGSGNTIYFGEGSWLTVV.

The chain uses TRBV5-5 and TRBJ2-1, with 9 positions matching TRBD1. This CDR3 has 13 amino acids. V shed 4 bases, J shed 9 bases, and the junction held 5 bases outside the gene matches. Germline values: CDR1 SGHKS, CDR2 YYEKEE (reference sequence). CDR3 in amino acids: CASSPQGAGEQFF. CDR3 nucleotides: TGTGCCAGCAGCCCACAGGGGGCAGGTGAGCAGTTCTTC.

This chain links TRBV18 with TRBJ2-7; 16 bases line up with TRBD2. CDR1 and CDR2 (germline): KGHSH, LQKENI. With 6 bases clipped from V and 7 bases from J, the junction kept 6 bases outside the gene matches. The length of the CDR3 is 15 residues. The CDR3 bases are TGTGCCAGCTCGCTCGGGACTAGCGGGAGGGATGAGCAGTACTTC. It codes for CASSLGTSGRDEQYF.

This chain connects TRBV28 to TRBJ2-5, with D maybe TRBD2 (6 bases). There are 18 residues in the CDR3. Trimming shortened V by 2 bases and J by 0 bases, and 19 bases separated the two germline ends. Germline CDR1 reads MDHEN; CDR2 reads SYDVKM. Written as DNA, the CDR3 is TGTGCCAGCAGTTTAATCTGGTCGTCTAGCGTTAACCAAGAGACCCAGTACTTC. Translating it yields CASSLIWSSSVNQETQYF.

This rearrangement joins TRBV30 to TRBJ2-1; TRBD2 matches 11 bases. The V segment lost 8 bases and the J segment 8 bases; nucleotides outside the gene matches: 8. CDR3 size: 13 residues. Germline V lookup: CDR1 GTSNPN, CDR2 SVGIG (reference sequence). The CDR3 is CAISGRANDEQFF. The DNA of the CDR3 is TGTGCCATTAGCGGGAGGGCCAACGATGAGCAGTTCTTC.

The genes are TRBV28 and TRBJ2-1; 13 nucleotides line up with TRBD2. Germline V gene sequence: CDR1 MDHEN, CDR2 SYDVKM. This CDR3 comprises 16 residues. V shed 5 bases and J 9 bases; nucleotides not matched to a gene: 10. CDR3 in amino acids: CASSPGTSGVRGEQFF. CDR3 nucleotides: TGTGCCAGCAGTCCCGGGACTAGCGGGGTTAGAGGTGAGCAGTTCTTC.

This clone was counted a few times. A far larger clone is off by one base, so a read error is likely. The rearrangement uses TRBV4-3 and TRBJ2-3; possible D gene TRBD1, 5 bases. CDR1 is LGHNA, CDR2 YSLEER, per germline. The CDR3 loop spans 15 amino acids. CDR3: CASSQEAIRTGTQYF. The CDR3, as DNA: TGCGCCAGCAGCCAAGAGGCCATTCGCACAGGTACGCAGTATTTT.

The V and J genes are TRBV7-9 and TRBJ1-2; maybe TRBD1 (5 bases). The V and J ends lost 2 bases and 7 bases respectively, with 20 bases between them. Germline CDR1 and CDR2: SEHNR and FQNEAQ (reference sequence). The CDR3 has 16 amino acids. CDR3 protein: CASSLTGVLQRAGYTF. The CDR3 DNA sequence: TGTGCCAGCAGCTTAACGGGGGTCCTACAGAGGGCTGGCTACACCTTC.

The chain employs TRBV25-1 and TRBJ1-3; D is uncertain. The length of the CDR3 is 15 residues. Trimming removed 5 bases at V and 0 bases at J, with 11 bases between. Germline CDR1 reads MGHDK; CDR2 reads SYGVNS. The CDR3 bases are TGTGCCAGCAGTCCATCGTTGCTCTCTGGAAACACCATATATTTT. Amino acid sequence: CASSPSLLSGNTIYF.

Points on this clone: The sample has other DNA sequences that encode this CDR3 too. The CDR3 nucleotides are TGTGCCAGCTCATCTGGGCTAGCGGGAGTTAATGAGCAGTTCTTC. It translates to CASSSGLAGVNEQFF. The rearrangement joins TRBV18 to TRBJ2-1, with TRBD2 identical over 10 bases. Unmatched junction bases numbered 8, after V lost 5 bases and J lost 7 bases. CDR1 is KGHSH and CDR2 is LQKENI in the germline V gene. The CDR3 totals 15 residues.

V is TRBV15 and J is TRBJ1-4, with D hard to call. This CDR3 is 13 amino acids long. Trimming took 3 bases from V and 6 from J, leaving 8 bases between them. Looked up from germline, CDR1 is LNHNV and CDR2 is YYDKDF (reference sequence). Here the CDR3 DNA reads TGTGCCACCAGCAGTAGGTTGGATGAAAAACTGTTTTTT. This sequence encodes CATSSRLDEKLFF.

The V gene is TRBV10-3, the J gene TRBJ2-1, with 12 bases lining up with TRBD2. Germline V gives CDR1 ENHRY, CDR2 SYGVKD. Trimming cost V 10 bases and J 0 bases; bases outside gene matches: 13. The CDR3 has 18 amino acids. DNA of the CDR3: TGTGCCACTAGAGGGGGGACTAGCGGGCCGAGCTCCTACAATGAGCAGTTCTTC. Amino acids: CATRGGTSGPSSYNEQFF.

The chain uses TRBV5-1 and TRBJ1-1; D unresolved. CDR3 length equals 15 residues. Trimming pared 7 bases from V and 4 bases from J, leaving 20 bases between. CDR1 and CDR2 (germline): SGHRS, YFSETQ. CDR3 nucleotide sequence: TGCGCCAGCCTACCCCTTGATGGGGAAGGCACTGAAGCTTTCTTT. It specifies CASLPLDGEGTEAFF.

This chain joins TRBV29-1 and TRBJ1-1, with 7 nucleotides matching TRBD1. The CDR3 runs 13 residues. Germline trimming cut 5 bases from V and 2 bases from J; bases unmatched to any gene: 5. CDR1 and CDR2 (germline): SQVTM, ANQGSEA. The CDR3, as DNA: TGCAGCGTTACTCGACAGGGAAACACTGAAGCTTTCTTT. Its protein is CSVTRQGNTEAFF.

The chain uses TRBV30 and TRBJ2-7; D uncertain. Trimming took off 2 bases at V and 9 bases at J, with 17 bases between the two ends. The CDR3 consists of 13 residues. Germline CDR1 reads GTSNPN; CDR2 reads SVGIG (reference sequence). The CDR3 sequence: CAWSSYQGPRQYF. The CDR3 nucleotides read TGTGCCTGGAGTTCCTACCAAGGACCAAGGCAGTACTTC.

The rearrangement joins TRBV29-1 to TRBJ2-3; TRBD2 aligns across 7 bases. The CDR3 covers 13 residues. With 6 bases clipped from V and 5 bases from J, the junction kept 8 bases outside the gene matches. The V gene's germline CDR1 is SQVTM and CDR2 ANQGSEA. The CDR3 reads CSVTGGREDTQYF. The CDR3 coding sequence is TGCAGCGTGACTGGAGGGAGGGAAGATACGCAGTATTTT.

This chain links TRBV10-3 with TRBJ1-1; 8 nucleotides agree with TRBD1. J gave up 4 bases and V 7 bases, and 8 bases lay outside the gene matches. CDR1 and CDR2 (germline): ENHRY, SYGVKD. CDR3 length equals 14 residues. CDR3 sequence (DNA): TGTGCCATCACCAGGACAGACAGGGGCACTGAAGCTTTCTTT. This translates into CAITRTDRGTEAFF.

This clone came up a few times. The gene calls are TRBV30 and TRBJ2-2; D possibly uses TRBD1 or TRBD2 (5 bases each). Germline values: CDR1 GTSNPN, CDR2 SVGIG (reference sequence). The V gene lost 1 base and the J gene lost 3 bases, with 12 bases spanning the gap. The CDR3 covers 15 residues. CDR3 coding DNA: TGTGCCTGGAGTGAACCTGGGGGTTACACCGGGGAGCTGTTTTTT. Amino acids: CAWSEPGGYTGELFF.

This clone was detected a few times. This chain uses TRBV28 with TRBJ2-7; 11 bases line up with TRBD2. V lost 10 bases, J lost 0 bases, and 8 bases stayed unmatched. The CDR3 is 15 amino acids. From germline, CDR1 is MDHEN and CDR2 SYDVKM. This CDR3 is CATFSSGRNSYEQYF. CDR3 in DNA: TGTGCCACCTTCTCTAGCGGGAGGAACTCCTACGAGCAGTACTTC.

This chain connects TRBV18 to TRBJ2-2, with D hard to call. The V and J ends lost 3 bases and 0 bases respectively, with 11 bases between them. The germline V gene has CDR1 KGHSH and CDR2 LQKENI. The CDR3 covers 16 residues. The CDR3 bases are TGTGCCAGCTCACCGAATACACAGACGAACACCGGGGAGCTGTTTTTT. Protein product: CASSPNTQTNTGELFF.

This chain connects TRBV20-1 to TRBJ2-5; D gene unclear. Germline loops: CDR1 DFQATT, CDR2 SNEGSKA (reference sequence). The CDR3 is made up of 11 amino acids. Trimming took 7 bases from V and 2 from J, leaving 8 bases between them. The CDR3 DNA follows: TGCAGTGTCTGGTTACAAGAGACCCAGTACTTC. Its protein product is CSVWLQETQYF.

V usage is TRBV18 and J usage is TRBJ1-6; 7 bases are a match to TRBD1. Germline V gene sequence: CDR1 KGHSH, CDR2 LQKENI. This CDR3 is built from 14 residues. V dropped 0 bases and J dropped 9; count of bases not matched to a gene: 2. The CDR3 here is CASSPPPGGSPLHF. The CDR3 nucleotides are TGTGCCAGCTCACCACCCCCAGGGGGTTCACCCCTCCACTTT.

The chain has TRBV7-2 and TRBJ2-1; TRBD1 is a possible D gene (5 bases). V was trimmed by 0 bases and J by 6 bases, leaving 9 bases between them. This CDR3 has 14 amino acids. Germline CDR1 and CDR2: SGHTA and FQGNSA. The CDR3 DNA reads TGTGCCAGCAGCTTAGCGAGGACAATCAATGAGCAGTTCTTC. It codes for CASSLARTINEQFF.

The J gene is TRBJ1-5, the V gene TRBV18, with D possibly matching TRBD1 (6 bases). V was pared by 3 bases and J by 2 bases, with 11 bases between. The germline gives CDR1 KGHSH, CDR2 LQKENI. The CDR3 is 15 residues long. The CDR3 region is CASSPAGAGNQPQHF. The CDR3 DNA reads as TGTGCCAGCTCACCGGCAGGGGCAGGCAATCAGCCCCAGCATTTT.

About this clone itself: A far larger clone is a single base away, which makes a read error likely. J is TRBJ2-7 and V is TRBV6-1; D not resolved. The CDR3 totals 12 residues. CDR1 is MNHNS, CDR2 SASEGT, per germline. Here the CDR3 reads CASRTGSYERYF. In DNA, the CDR3 is TGTGCCAGCCGGACGGGTTCCTACGAGCGGTACTTC.

Regarding this clone: The likely explanation is a read error, given a far larger clone one base away. The chain has TRBV29-1 and TRBJ2-3; possibly TRBD2 for D (5 bases). Germline V gives CDR1 SQVTM, CDR2 ANQGSEA. This CDR3 spans 11 amino acids. The CDR3 nucleotides read TGCAGCGTTGAGACGGGAAATACGCGGTATTTT. Its protein product is CSVETGNTRYF.

The chain combines TRBV7-9 with TRBJ1-1; weak D call: TRBD1 (5 bases). This CDR3 is 13 amino acids long. The V gene's germline CDR1 is SEHNR and CDR2 FQNEAQ (reference sequence). V was pared by 3 bases and J by 6 bases, with 11 bases between. The CDR3 bases are TGTGCCAGCAGCTTTTCAGGGAAATCTGAAGCTTTCTTT. Translating gives CASSFSGKSEAFF.